This T cell receptor (beta chain) was observed in a study of PD-1 and CTLA-4 blockade in melanoma. This CDR3 contains 13 residues. The junction had 1 base not matched to a gene; V was cut back by 5 bases and J by 2 bases. Per the germline V gene, CDR1 is GTSNPN and CDR2 is SVGIG (reference sequence). TCRdb keeps only in-frame clones here, not all; method: immunoSEQ multiplex PCR. The sample has 25,000 to 40,000 clones, about 87% seen once. This rearrangement joins TRBV30 to TRBJ1-4; TRBD1 aligns across 8 bases. This clonotype was obtained from a human donor with melanoma. The source was CD8+ T cells from peripheral blood, collected from a patient given anti-PD-1 treatment. The CDR3 reads CAWGDRTNEKLFF. The DNA for the CDR3 is TGTGCCTGGGGGGACAGGACTAATGAAAAACTGTTTTTT.